This record covers a single TCR beta chain. The antigen is unknown. This specimen belongs to a study of naive and memory T cell subsets. Findings and limits, study-wide: Naive repertoires, especially CD8, held a few larger clonotypes, possibly memory cells re-expressing CD45RA.

An equimolar mix of two oligonucleotides served as the beta constant-region primer for TRBC1 and TRBC2. Four rounds of PCR amplified the ligated cDNA using nested alpha and beta constant-region primers plus SP2. Each CDR3 protein gets one entry after TCRdb re-called the UMI-ligation and nested PCR reads with MiXCR. The sample lists 90,000 to 120,000 distinct CDR3 sequences, 13% to 15% occurring once. Separate alpha and beta amplification began at the second PCR step. CMV status came from CD4+ IFNgamma after overnight CMV lysate stimulation. After CD4 positive bead selection, the CD4-negative fraction gave CD8 T cells. Trimming pared 6 bases from V and 0 bases from J, leaving 12 bases between. Germline V gives CDR1 SEHNR, CDR2 FQNEAQ (reference sequence). The CDR3 contains 14 residues.

The sequence derives from a human donor in good health. The chain combines TRBV7-9 with TRBJ2-7, with D perhaps TRBD1 or TRBD2 (5 bases each). Material for sequencing was naive CD8+ T cells from blood. The CDR3 DNA reads TGTGCCAGCAGGGGACCCTTCAGCTCCTACGAGCAGTACTTC. This encodes CASRGPFSSYEQYF.